The T cell receptor beta chain under discussion was sequenced for a study of vaccination effects on CD4 cells after COVID-19. Study overall: The study obtained samples from a couple of convalescent patients 16 days and one week before vaccination. Regarding the study as a whole: Convalescent patients numbered few in the study; early post-infection timepoints were missing entirely.

ViraFEST assay sequencing came after antigen-specific CD4+ T cells were expanded with viral peptide pools. Scientists isolated CD4+ T cells after an approximately 10-day culture period ended. Between March and December 2020, the person had a SARS-CoV-2 infection that PCR confirmed. TCRdb's copy holds only in-frame clones and misses some; the assay was immunoSEQ multiplex PCR. In the table there are tens of thousands of clones, around 75% of which are singletons. Germline V lookup: CDR1 SGHKS, CDR2 YYEKEE (reference sequence). The CDR3 is 15 residues long. Trimming took off 4 bases at V and 5 bases at J, with 15 bases between the two ends. Notes on this clone: Antigen unknown.

The chain is built from TRBV5-5 and TRBJ1-4; D remains unclear. The source material was CD4+ T cells from PBMCs cultured with a peptide pool, sampled before COVID-19 vaccination. The clonotype was recovered from a human donor who had a prior SARS-CoV-2 infection. CDR3 DNA: TGTGCCAGCAGCGTGGACCCCGGAGGGAATGAAAAACTGTTTTTT. Translating gives CASSVDPGGNEKLFF.